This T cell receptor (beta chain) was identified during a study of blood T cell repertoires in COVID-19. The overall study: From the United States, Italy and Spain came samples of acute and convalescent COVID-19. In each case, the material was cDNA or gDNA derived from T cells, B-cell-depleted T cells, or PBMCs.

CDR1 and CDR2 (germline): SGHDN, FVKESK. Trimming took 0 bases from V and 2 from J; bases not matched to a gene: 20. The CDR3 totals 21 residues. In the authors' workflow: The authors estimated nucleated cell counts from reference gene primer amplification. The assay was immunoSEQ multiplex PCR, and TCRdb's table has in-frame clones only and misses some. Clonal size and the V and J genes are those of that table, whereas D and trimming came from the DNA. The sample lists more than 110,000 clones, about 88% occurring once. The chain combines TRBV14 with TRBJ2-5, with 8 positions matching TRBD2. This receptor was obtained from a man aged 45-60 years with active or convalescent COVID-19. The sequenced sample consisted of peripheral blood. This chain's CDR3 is CASSQDSLPTHKLAAQETQYF. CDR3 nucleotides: TGTGCCAGCAGCCAAGACTCACTCCCCACACACAAACTAGCGGCGCAAGAGACCCAGTACTTC.